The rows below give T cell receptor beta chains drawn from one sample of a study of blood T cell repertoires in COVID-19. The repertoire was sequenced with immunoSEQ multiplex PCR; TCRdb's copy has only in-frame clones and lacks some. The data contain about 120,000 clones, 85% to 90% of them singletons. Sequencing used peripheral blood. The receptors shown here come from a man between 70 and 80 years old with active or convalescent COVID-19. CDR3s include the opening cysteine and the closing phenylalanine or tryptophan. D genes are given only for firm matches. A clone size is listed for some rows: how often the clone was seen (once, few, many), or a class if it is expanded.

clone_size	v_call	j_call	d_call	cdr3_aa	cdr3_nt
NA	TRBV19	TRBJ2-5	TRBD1	CASSNRGGETQYF	TGTGCCAGTAGTAACAGGGGTGGGGAGACCCAGTACTTC
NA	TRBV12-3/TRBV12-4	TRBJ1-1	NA	CASRPAGVTEAFF	TGTGCCAGCAGGCCCGCAGGGGTAACTGAAGCTTTCTTT
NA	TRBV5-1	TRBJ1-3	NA	CASSWNPLRESSGNTIYF	TGCGCCAGCAGCTGGAACCCGCTCAGGGAAAGCTCTGGAAACACCATATATTTT
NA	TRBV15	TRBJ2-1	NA	CATSREWGLAEYNEQFF	TGTGCCACCAGCAGAGAATGGGGGTTAGCGGAGTACAATGAGCAGTTCTTC
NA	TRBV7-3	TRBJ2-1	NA	CASSLTGRAIDNEQFF	TGTGCCAGCAGCCTAACCGGGAGAGCCATAGACAATGAGCAGTTCTTC
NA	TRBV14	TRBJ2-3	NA	CASSHHPLADTQYF	TGTGCCAGCAGCCATCACCCTTTAGCAGATACGCAGTATTTT
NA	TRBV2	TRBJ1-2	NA	CASSEAGPGGLYGYTF	TGTGCCAGCAGTGAAGCGGGGCCGGGGGGTCTTTATGGCTACACCTTC
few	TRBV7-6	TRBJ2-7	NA	CASSPRGYEQYF	TGTGCCAGCAGCCCTAGGGGCTACGAGCAGTACTTC
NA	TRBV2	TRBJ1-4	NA	CASTQGGATNEKLFF	TGTGCCAGCACCCAAGGGGGAGCAACTAATGAAAAACTGTTTTTT
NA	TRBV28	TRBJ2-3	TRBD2	CASSGSDGTDTQYF	TGTGCCAGTAGCGGGAGTGACGGCACAGATACGCAGTATTTT
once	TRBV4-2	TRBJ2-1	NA	CASSHGGTDNEQFF	TGTGCCAGCAGCCATGGGGGGACGGACAATGAGCAGTTCTTC
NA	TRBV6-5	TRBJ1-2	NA	CASSYSGGLNGYTF	TGTGCCAGCAGTTACTCGGGGGGGCTGAATGGCTACACCTTC
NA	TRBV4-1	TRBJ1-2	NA	CASSQDFRYGYTF	TGCGCCAGCAGCCAAGATTTCCGCTATGGCTACACCTTC
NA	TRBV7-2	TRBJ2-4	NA	CASSSYLPGEFHRIQYF	TGTGCCAGCAGCTCCTACCTTCCGGGGGAATTCCACCGAATTCAGTACTTC
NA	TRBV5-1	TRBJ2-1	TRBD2	CASSPGTSSNEQFF	TGCGCCAGCAGCCCCGGGACTAGCAGCAATGAGCAGTTCTTC
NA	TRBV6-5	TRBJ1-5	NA	CASSLRGGNQPQHF	TGTGCCAGCAGCCTCAGGGGTGGCAATCAGCCCCAGCATTTT
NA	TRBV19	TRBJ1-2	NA	CASSFRQLLYGYTF	TGTGCCAGTAGTTTCCGACAGTTACTCTATGGCTACACCTTC
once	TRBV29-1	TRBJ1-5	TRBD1	CSVGQLNQPQHF	TGCAGCGTGGGACAGCTCAACCAGCCCCAGCATTTT
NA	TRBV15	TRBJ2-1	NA	CATSRDTGSSYNEQFF	TGTGCCACCAGCAGAGACACAGGGAGCTCCTACAATGAGCAGTTCTTC
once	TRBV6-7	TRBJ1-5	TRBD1	CASSAGTGNSNQPQHF	TGTGCCAGCAGTGCCGGGACAGGAAATAGCAATCAGCCCCAGCATTTT
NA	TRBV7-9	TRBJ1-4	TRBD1	CASSYGTGDEKLFF	TGTGCCAGCAGCTACGGGACAGGAGACGAAAAACTGTTTTTT
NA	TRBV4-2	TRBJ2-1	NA	CASSQDPRGSSYNEQFF	TGTGCCAGCAGCCAAGACCCAAGGGGGAGCTCCTACAATGAGCAGTTCTTC
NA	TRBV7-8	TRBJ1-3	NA	CASSSRGAGNTIYF	TGTGCCAGCAGCTCCCGCGGGGCTGGAAACACCATATATTTT
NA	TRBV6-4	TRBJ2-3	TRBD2	CASGTGGGKDTQYF	TGTGCCAGCGGTACTGGGGGGGGGAAAGATACGCAGTATTTT
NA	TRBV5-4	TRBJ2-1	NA	CASRGAVDSYNEQFF	TGTGCCAGCAGGGGAGCGGTGGACTCCTACAATGAGCAGTTCTTC
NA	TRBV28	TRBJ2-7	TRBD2	CASSTGTSYEQYF	TGTGCCAGCAGTACCGGGACTAGCTACGAGCAGTACTTC